The present TCR beta chain was sequenced within a study of OX40 agonist ivuxolimab in advanced cancers. Study in general: Administration of intravenous ivuxolimab to patients occurred every 2 weeks at 0.01 to 10 mg/kg. Three dose-escalation patients had partial responses: one with hepatocellular carcinoma and two with cutaneous melanoma. Findings of the study overall: At 0.1 to 3.0 mg/kg and by week 6, clonal expansion occurred in CD4+ and CD8+ blood T cells.

Data came from immunoSEQ multiplex PCR; TCRdb stores just in-frame clones and leaves some out. Of tens of thousands of clones in the sample, 85% to 95% were seen once. This CDR3 has 12 amino acids. In germline, CDR1 is GTSNPN, CDR2 SVGIG (reference sequence). Trimming left V 4 bases short and J 2 bases short, with 9 bases between. Of note for this clone: Its antigen is currently unknown.

The material sequenced was CD4+ or CD8+ T cells sorted from blood, taken in a trial of the OX40 agonist ivuxolimab. This rearrangement joins TRBV30 to TRBJ2-7, with D unclear. This receptor was taken from an adult with an advanced solid tumor such as melanoma, head and neck, liver or kidney cancer. CDR3 amino acids: CAWTKTTYEQYF. Here the CDR3 DNA reads TGTGCCTGGACAAAAACAACCTACGAGCAGTACTTC. The whole variable domain, filled in from reference TRBV30 and TRBJ2-7, reads SQTIHQWPATLVQPVGSPLSLECTVEGTSNPNLYWYRQAAGRGLQLLFYSVGIGQISSEVPQNLSASRPQDRQFILSSKKLLLSDSGFYLCAWTKTTYEQYFGPGTRLTVT.